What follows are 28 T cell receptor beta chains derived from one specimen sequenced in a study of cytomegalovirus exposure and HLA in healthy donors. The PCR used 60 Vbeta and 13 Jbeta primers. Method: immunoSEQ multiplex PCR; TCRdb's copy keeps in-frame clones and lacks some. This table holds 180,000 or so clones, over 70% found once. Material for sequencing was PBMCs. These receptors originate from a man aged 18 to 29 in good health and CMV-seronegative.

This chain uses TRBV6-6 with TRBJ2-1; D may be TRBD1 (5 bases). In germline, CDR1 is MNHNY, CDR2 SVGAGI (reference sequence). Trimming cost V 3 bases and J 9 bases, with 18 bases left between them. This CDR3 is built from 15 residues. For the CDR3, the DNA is TGTGCCAGCAGTTATCCGCTGTCTAGGGGCGGTGAGCAGTTCTTC. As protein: CASSYPLSRGGEQFF.

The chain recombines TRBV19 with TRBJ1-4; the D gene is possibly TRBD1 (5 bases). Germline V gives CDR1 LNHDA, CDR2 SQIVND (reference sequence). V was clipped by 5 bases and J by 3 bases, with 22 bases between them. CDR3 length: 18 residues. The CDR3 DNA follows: TGTGCCAGTAGTCGTTCAAGGGGTTCGGGTCTCGCTAATGAAAAACTGTTTTTT. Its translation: CASSRSRGSGLANEKLFF.

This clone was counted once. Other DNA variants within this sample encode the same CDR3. The CDR3 reads CASSPPGQGNTEAFF. The CDR3 DNA is TGTGCCAGCTCACCACCGGGACAGGGGAATACTGAAGCTTTCTTT. The rearrangement uses TRBV18 and TRBJ1-1; 10 bases align to TRBD1. V lost 0 bases to trimming and J lost 5 bases; unmatched junction nucleotides: 3. Looked up from germline, CDR1 is KGHSH and CDR2 is LQKENI. The CDR3 length is 15 residues.

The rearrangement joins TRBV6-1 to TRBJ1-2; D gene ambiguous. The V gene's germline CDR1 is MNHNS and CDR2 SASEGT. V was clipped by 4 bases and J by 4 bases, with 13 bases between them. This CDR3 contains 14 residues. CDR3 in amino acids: CASSAEVVVYGYTF. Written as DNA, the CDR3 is TGTGCCAGCAGTGCAGAGGTCGTCGTCTATGGCTACACCTTC.

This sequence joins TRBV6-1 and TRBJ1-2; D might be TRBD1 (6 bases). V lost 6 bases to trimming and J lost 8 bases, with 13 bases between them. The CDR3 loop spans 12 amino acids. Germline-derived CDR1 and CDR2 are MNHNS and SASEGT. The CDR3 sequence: CASRAGAGGYTF. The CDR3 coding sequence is TGTGCCAGCAGGGCAGGGGCAGGAGGCTACACCTTC.

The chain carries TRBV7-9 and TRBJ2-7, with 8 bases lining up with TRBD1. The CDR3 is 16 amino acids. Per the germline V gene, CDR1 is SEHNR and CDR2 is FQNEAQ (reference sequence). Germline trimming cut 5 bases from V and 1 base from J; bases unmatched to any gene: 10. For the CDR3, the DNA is TGTGCCAGCAGCGCGCGACAGGGGTTAAATTCCTACGAGCAGTACTTC. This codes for CASSARQGLNSYEQYF.

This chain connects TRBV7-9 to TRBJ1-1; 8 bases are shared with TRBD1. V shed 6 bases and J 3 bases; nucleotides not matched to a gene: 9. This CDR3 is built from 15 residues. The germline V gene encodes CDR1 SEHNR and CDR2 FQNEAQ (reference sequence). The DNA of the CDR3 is TGTGCCAGCAGTAGACAGGGGCCCGGACACACTGAAGCTTTCTTT. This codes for CASSRQGPGHTEAFF.

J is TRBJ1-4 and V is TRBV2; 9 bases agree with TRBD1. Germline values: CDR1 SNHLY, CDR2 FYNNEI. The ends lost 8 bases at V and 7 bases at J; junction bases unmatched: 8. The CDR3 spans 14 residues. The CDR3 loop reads CASGRGDRAEKLFF. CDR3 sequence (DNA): TGTGCCAGCGGGAGAGGGGACAGGGCTGAAAAACTGTTTTTT.

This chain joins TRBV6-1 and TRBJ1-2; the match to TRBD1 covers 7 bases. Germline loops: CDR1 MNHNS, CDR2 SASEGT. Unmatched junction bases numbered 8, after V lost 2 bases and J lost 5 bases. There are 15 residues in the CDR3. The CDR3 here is CASSESIGTEYGYTF. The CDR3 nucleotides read TGTGCCAGCAGTGAATCGATAGGGACAGAATATGGCTACACCTTC.

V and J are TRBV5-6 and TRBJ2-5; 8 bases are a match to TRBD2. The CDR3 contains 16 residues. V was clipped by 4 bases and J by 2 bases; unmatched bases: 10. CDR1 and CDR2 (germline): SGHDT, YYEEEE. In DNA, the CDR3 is TGTGCCAGCAGCCGGGTGGGGCGGGGGGTGCAAGAGACCCAGTACTTC. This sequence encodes CASSRVGRGVQETQYF.

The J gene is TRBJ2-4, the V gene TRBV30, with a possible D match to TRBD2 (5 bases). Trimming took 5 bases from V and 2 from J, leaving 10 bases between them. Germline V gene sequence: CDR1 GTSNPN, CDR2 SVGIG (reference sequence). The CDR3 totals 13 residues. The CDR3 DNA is TGTGCCTGGCGCCACGGGACCAAAAACATTCAGTACTTC. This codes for CAWRHGTKNIQYF.

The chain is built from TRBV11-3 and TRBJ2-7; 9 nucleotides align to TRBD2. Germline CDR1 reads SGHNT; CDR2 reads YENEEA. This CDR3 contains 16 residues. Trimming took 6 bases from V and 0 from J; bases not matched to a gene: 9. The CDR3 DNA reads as TGTGCCAGCAGTCCCATACGACTAGCGGCCTCCTACGAGCAGTACTTC. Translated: CASSPIRLAASYEQYF.

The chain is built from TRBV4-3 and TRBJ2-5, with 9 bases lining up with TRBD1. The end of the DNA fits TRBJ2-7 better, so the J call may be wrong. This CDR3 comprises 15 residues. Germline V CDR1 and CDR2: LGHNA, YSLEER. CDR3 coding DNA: TGCGCCAGCAGCCGGACAGGGGAAAGCTCCTACGAGCAGTACTTC. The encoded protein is CASSRTGESSYEQYF.

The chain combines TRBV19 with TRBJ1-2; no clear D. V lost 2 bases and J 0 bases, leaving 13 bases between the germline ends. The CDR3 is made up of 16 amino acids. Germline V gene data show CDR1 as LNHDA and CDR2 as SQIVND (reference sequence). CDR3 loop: CASSIFSAGTNYGYTF. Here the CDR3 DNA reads TGTGCCAGTAGTATATTTTCGGCAGGAACTAACTATGGCTACACCTTC.

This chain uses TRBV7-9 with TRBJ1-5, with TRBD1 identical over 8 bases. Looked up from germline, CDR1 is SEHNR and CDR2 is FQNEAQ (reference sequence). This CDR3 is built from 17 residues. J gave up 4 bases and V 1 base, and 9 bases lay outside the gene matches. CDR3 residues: CASSLGMGQAGNQPQHF. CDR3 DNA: TGTGCCAGCAGCTTAGGGATGGGACAGGCGGGGAATCAGCCCCAGCATTTT.

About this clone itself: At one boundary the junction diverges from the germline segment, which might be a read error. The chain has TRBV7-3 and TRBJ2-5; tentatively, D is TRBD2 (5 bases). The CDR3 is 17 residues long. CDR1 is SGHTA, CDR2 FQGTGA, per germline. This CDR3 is CSSSLEGGRDNQETQYF. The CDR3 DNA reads TGTTCCAGCAGCTTAGAGGGCGGTCGGGATAACCAAGAGACCCAGTACTTC.

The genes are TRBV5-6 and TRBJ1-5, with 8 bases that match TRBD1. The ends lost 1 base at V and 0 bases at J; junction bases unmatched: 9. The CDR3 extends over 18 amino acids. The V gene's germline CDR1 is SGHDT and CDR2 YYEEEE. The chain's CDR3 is CASSLNRGKGYSNQPQHF. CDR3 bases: TGTGCCAGCAGCTTGAACAGGGGGAAGGGGTATAGCAATCAGCCCCAGCATTTT. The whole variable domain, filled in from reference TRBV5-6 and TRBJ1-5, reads DAGVTQSPTHLIKTRGQQVTLRCSPKSGHDTVSWYQQALGQGPQFIFQYYEEEERQRGNFPDRFSGHQFPNYSSELNVNALLLGDSALYLCASSLNRGKGYSNQPQHFGDGTRLSIL.

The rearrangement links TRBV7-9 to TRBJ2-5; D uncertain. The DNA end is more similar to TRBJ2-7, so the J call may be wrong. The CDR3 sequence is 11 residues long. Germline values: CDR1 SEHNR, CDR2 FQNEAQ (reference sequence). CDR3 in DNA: TGTGCCAGCAGCTTTTTGAGCGAGCAGTACTTC. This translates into CASSFLSEQYF.

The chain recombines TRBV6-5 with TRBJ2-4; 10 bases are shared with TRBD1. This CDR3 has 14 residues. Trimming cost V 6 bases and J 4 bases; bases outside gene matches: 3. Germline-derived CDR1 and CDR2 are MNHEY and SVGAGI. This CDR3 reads CASSQGQGKNIQYF. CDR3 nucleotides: TGTGCCAGCAGCCAGGGACAGGGGAAAAACATTCAGTACTTC.

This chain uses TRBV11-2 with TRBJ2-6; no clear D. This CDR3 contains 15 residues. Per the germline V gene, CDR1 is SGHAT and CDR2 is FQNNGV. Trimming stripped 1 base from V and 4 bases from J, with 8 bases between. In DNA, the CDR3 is TGTGCCAGCAGCTTAGTCGGTTCCGGGGCCAACGTCCTGACTTTC. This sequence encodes CASSLVGSGANVLTF.

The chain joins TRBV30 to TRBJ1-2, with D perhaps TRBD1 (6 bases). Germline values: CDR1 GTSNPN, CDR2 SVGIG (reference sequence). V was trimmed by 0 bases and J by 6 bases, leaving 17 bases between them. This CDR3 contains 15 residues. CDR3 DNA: TGTGCCTGGAGTGTTTCGTCAGGGCCAGGGGATGGCTACACCTTC. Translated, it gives CAWSVSSGPGDGYTF.

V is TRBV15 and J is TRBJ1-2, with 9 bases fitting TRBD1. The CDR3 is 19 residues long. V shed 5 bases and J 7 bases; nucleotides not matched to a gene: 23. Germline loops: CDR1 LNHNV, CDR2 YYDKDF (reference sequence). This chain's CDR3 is CATSETGAGQGFIRGGYTF. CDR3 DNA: TGTGCCACCAGCGAAACCGGCGCGGGACAGGGATTTATTCGTGGTGGCTACACCTTC.

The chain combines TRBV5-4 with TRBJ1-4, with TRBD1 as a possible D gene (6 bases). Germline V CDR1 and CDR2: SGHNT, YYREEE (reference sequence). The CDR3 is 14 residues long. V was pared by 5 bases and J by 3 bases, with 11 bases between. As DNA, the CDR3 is TGTGCCAGCAGTTCCAGGGGAGCTAATGAAAAACTGTTTTTT. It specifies CASSSRGANEKLFF.

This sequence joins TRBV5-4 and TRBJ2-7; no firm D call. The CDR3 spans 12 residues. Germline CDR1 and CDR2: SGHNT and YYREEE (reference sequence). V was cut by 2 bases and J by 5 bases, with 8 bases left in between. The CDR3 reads CASSFVGHEQYF. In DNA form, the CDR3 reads TGTGCCAGCAGCTTTGTGGGCCACGAGCAGTACTTC.

CDR3: CASSLKLSGGYGYTF. The CDR3 nucleotides are TGTGCCAGCAGTCTCAAGCTTTCGGGAGGCTATGGCTACACCTTC. V gene TRBV2 combines with J gene TRBJ1-2; D unclear. The germline gives CDR1 SNHLY, CDR2 FYNNEI. CDR3 length: 15 residues. The ends were cut back, 5 bases at V and 4 bases at J, with 17 bases in the middle.

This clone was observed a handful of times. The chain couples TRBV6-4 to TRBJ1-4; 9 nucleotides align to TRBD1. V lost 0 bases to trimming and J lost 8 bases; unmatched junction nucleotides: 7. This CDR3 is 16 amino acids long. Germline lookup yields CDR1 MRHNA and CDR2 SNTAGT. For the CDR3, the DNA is TGTGCCAGCAGTGACTCAAGTGGGGACAGGGACGAAAAACTGTTTTTT. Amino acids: CASSDSSGDRDEKLFF.

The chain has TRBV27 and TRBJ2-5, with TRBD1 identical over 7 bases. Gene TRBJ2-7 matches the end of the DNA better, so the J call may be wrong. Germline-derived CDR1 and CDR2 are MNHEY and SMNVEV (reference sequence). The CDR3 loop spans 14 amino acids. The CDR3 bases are TGTGCCAGCAGCCAGGACAGGAAATACTACGAGCAGTACTTC. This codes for CASSQDRKYYEQYF.

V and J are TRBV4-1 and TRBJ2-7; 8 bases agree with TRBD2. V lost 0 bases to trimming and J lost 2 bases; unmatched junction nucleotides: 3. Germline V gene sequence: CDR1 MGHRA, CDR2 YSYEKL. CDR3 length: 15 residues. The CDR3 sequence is CASSQDKLAAYEQYF. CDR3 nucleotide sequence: TGCGCCAGCAGCCAAGATAAACTAGCGGCCTACGAGCAGTACTTC.